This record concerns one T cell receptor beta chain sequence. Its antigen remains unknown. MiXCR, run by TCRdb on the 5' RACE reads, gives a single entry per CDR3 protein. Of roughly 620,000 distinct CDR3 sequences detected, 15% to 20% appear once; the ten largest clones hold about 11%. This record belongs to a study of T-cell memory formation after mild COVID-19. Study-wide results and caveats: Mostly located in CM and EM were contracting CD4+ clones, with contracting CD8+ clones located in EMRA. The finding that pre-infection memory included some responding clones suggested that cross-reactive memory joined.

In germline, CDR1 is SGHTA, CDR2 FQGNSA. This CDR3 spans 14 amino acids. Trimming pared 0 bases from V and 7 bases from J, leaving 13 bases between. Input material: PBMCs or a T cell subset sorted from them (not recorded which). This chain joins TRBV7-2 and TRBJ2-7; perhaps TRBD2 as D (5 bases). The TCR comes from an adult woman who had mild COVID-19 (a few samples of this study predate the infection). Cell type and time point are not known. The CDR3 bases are TGTGCCAGCAGCTTAGCCGGGCACGGGGAGGAGCAGTACTTC. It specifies CASSLAGHGEEQYF.